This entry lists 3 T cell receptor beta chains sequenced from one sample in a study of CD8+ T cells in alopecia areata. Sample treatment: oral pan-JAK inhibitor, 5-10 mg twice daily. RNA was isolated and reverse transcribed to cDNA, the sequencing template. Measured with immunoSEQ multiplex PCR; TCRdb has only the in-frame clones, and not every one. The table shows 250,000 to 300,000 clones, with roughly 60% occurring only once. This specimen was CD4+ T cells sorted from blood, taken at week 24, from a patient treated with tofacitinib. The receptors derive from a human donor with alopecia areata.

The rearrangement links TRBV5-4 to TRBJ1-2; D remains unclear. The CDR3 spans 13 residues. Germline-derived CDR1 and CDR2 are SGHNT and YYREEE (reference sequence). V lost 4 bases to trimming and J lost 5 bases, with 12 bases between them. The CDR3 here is CASSLKSIYGYTF. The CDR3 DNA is TGTGCCAGCAGCCTGAAGTCCATATATGGCTACACCTTC.

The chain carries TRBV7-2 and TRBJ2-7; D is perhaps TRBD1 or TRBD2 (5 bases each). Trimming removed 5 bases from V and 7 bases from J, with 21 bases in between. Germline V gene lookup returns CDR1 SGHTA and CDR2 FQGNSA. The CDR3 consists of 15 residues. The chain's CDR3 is CASSTPGPQLMEQYF. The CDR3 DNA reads TGTGCCAGCAGCACTCCGGGACCCCAGTTGATGGAGCAGTACTTC.

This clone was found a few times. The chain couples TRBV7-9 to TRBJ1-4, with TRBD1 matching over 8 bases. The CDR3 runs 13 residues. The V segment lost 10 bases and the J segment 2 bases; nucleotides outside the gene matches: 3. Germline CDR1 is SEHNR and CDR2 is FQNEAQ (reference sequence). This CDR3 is CAIQGATNEKLFF. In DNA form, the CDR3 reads TGTGCCATCCAGGGGGCGACTAATGAAAAACTGTTTTTT.